This record concerns one T cell receptor beta chain sequence. The run depth of the assay was deep. Original methodology: Filtering differed for immunoSEQ, which gave only junction sequences without quality scores. Sequencing was performed with immunoSEQ multiplex PCR; in TCRdb, only in-frame clones are kept and a portion is missing. The V and J calls and clone size come from that table; D and trimming were worked out from the DNA. This sample carries roughly 700,000 clones, around 74% of them seen once, and the ten largest clones take more than 1.5%. This sample stems from a study of shared clonotypes between healthy human individuals. There were no recent acute infections or vaccinations among the donors, who were healthy HIV-negative adults. Caucasian adults residing in Nashville, Tennessee made up all the donors. Per the germline V gene, CDR1 is SGHRS and CDR2 is YFSETQ. V gave up 3 bases and J gave up 4 bases; unmatched junction bases: 5. The CDR3 has 15 residues.

Sequenced material: memory CD4+ T cells sorted from blood. As to subset: CD45RA-negative fraction. The chain links TRBV5-1 to TRBJ1-3; 9 bases are a match to TRBD1. The source is a woman in her 30s in good health. This chain's CDR3 is CASSSRTGDGNTIYF. Written as DNA, the CDR3 is TGCGCCAGCAGCTCCAGGACAGGGGACGGAAACACCATATATTTT.